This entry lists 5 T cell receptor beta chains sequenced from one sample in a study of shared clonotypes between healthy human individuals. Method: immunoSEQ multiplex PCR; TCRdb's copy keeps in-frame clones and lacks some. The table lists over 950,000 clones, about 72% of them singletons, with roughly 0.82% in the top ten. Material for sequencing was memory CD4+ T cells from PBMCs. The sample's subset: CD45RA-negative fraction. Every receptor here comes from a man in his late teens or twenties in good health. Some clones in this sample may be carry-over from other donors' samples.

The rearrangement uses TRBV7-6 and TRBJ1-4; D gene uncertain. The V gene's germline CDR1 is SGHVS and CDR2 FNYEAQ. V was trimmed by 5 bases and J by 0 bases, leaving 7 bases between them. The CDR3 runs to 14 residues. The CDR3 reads CASSLYATNEKLFF. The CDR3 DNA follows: TGTGCCAGCAGCCTCTACGCAACTAATGAAAAACTGTTTTTT.

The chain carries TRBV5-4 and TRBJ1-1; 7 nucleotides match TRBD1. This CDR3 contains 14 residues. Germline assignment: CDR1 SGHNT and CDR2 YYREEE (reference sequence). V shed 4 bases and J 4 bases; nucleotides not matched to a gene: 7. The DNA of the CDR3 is TGTGCCAGCAGCATGCAGGGGGGCGGCACTGAAGCTTTCTTT. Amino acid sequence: CASSMQGGGTEAFF.

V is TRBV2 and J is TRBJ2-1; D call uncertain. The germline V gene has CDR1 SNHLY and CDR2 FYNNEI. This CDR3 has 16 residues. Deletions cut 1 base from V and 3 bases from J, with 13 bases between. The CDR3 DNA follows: TGTGCCAGCAGTGAAGGTGTGGACGCCGGCTACAATGAGCAGTTCTTC. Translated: CASSEGVDAGYNEQFF.

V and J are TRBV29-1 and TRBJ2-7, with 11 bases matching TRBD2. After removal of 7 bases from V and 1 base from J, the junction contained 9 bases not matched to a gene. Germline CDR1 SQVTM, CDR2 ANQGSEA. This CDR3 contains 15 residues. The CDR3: CSGRLGTSGSYEQYF. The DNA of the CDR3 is TGCAGCGGCCGACTCGGGACTAGCGGATCCTACGAGCAGTACTTC.

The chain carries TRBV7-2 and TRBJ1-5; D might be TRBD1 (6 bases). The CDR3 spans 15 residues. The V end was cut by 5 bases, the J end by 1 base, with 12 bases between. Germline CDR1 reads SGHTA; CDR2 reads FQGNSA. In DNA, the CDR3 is TGTGCCAGCAGCCCATTCCAGGGGAGCAATCAGCCCCAGCATTTT. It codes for CASSPFQGSNQPQHF.